A selection of T cell receptor beta chains follows, all from one sample in a study of tissue T cells after allogeneic stem cell transplantation. The data were produced by immunoSEQ multiplex PCR, yet TCRdb's version contains in-frame clones alone and is incomplete. The data contain roughly 42,000 clones, around nine tenths of them seen just once; the ten biggest clones take up under 4%. This specimen consisted of blood, obtained before transplantation. Receptors were obtained from a woman aged 35 to 70 who later had graft-versus-host disease after an allogeneic stem cell transplant. The CDR3 runs from the conserved cysteine through the conserved F or W. D genes are given only for firm matches. Size is omitted from some rows. Given values are once, few, many or a class for expanded clones.

V,D,size,J,CDR3,DNA
TRBV6-5,-,-,TRBJ2-7,CASSYSGGASYEQYF,TGTGCCAGCAGTTATTCGGGCGGAGCCTCCTACGAGCAGTACTTC
TRBV10-1,TRBD2,-,TRBJ2-5,CASHGGKRSTSGIFLETQYF,TGCGCCTCCCACGGAGGGAAGAGGTCGACCAGCGGGATTTTCTTGGAGACCCAGTACTTC
TRBV11-3,TRBD2,-,TRBJ2-7,CASSPGGGSPYEQYF,TGTGCCAGCAGCCCCGGCGGGGGATCACCCTACGAGCAGTACTTC
TRBV19,-,-,TRBJ1-1,CASAEDTRNTEAFF,TGTGCCAGTGCCGAGGACACACGGAACACTGAAGCTTTCTTT
TRBV7-2,TRBD2,few,TRBJ2-2,CASSLVRRESVGTGELFF,TGTGCCAGCAGCTTAGTACGGCGGGAGTCGGTAGGGACCGGGGAGCTGTTTTTT
TRBV6-5,TRBD2,once,TRBJ2-1,CASSYPGTRYNEQFF,TGTGCCAGCAGTTACCCCGGGACTAGGTACAATGAGCAGTTCTTC
TRBV28,TRBD1,-,TRBJ1-6,CASSSSTGASYNSPLHF,TGTGCCAGCAGTTCCTCGACAGGGGCCTCCTATAATTCACCCCTCCACTTT
TRBV27,TRBD1,-,TRBJ1-1,CASSLGDSLEAFF,TGTGCCAGCAGTTTAGGGGACAGTCTTGAAGCTTTCTTT
TRBV3-1/TRBV3-2,TRBD1,-,TRBJ2-6,CASSRGQGASGANVLTF,TGTGCCAGCAGTCGGGGGCAGGGGGCTTCTGGGGCCAACGTCCTGACTTTC
TRBV27,TRBD1,-,TRBJ2-7,CASSYRGHEQYF,TGTGCCAGCAGTTACAGGGGCCACGAGCAGTACTTC
TRBV4-2,-,-,TRBJ1-1,CASSQDTGNIIAEAFF,TGTGCCAGCAGCCAAGACACAGGGAACATCATCGCTGAAGCTTTCTTT
TRBV19,-,once,TRBJ2-1,CASSIVVGLSNNEQFF,TGTGCCAGTAGTATAGTCGTGGGACTGAGTAACAATGAGCAGTTCTTC
TRBV30,-,-,TRBJ1-2,CAWSVVTATNYGYTF,TGTGCCTGGAGTGTAGTAACAGCTACTAACTATGGCTACACCTTC
TRBV3-1/TRBV3-2,TRBD1,-,TRBJ2-5,CASSQEGTGKSETQYF,TGTGCCAGCAGCCAGGAGGGGACAGGGAAATCGGAGACCCAGTACTTC
TRBV7-9,-,-,TRBJ1-2,CASSKGTGLGYGYTF,TGTGCCAGCAGCAAGGGGACGGGGCTGGGGTATGGCTACACCTTC
TRBV4-1,TRBD2,-,TRBJ2-3,CASSWTSTDTQYF,TGCGCCAGCAGCTGGACTAGCACCGATACGCAGTATTTT
TRBV7-2,TRBD2,-,TRBJ2-2,CASSLEVGLAVF,TGTGCCAGCAGCTTAGAAGTAGGACTAGCGGTTTTT
TRBV19,TRBD2,-,TRBJ2-5,CASTRAGQETQYF,TGTGCCAGCACACGAGCGGGACAAGAGACCCAGTACTTC
TRBV10-3,-,-,TRBJ2-7,CAISPGSNRLYEQYF,TGTGCCATCAGTCCCGGGTCCAACCGACTCTACGAGCAGTACTTC
TRBV28,-,-,TRBJ2-7,CASSYAGGDYEQYF,TGTGCCAGCAGTTATGCAGGAGGGGACTACGAGCAGTACTTC
TRBV20-1,-,once,TRBJ2-3,CSAGQTDTQYF,TGCAGTGCTGGACAGACAGATACGCAGTATTTT
TRBV4-3,TRBD2,-,TRBJ2-7,CASSQGTSGTYEQYF,TGCGCCAGCAGCCAAGGGACTAGCGGAACCTACGAGCAGTACTTC
TRBV5-1,-,-,TRBJ2-5,CASSLGDGTYQETQYF,TGCGCCAGCAGCTTGGGTGACGGGACGTACCAAGAGACCCAGTACTTC
TRBV4-3,TRBD1,-,TRBJ2-7,CASSRDRAYEQYF,TGCGCCAGCAGCCGCGACAGGGCGTACGAGCAGTACTTC
TRBV7-9,-,-,TRBJ2-3,CASSSWADRSGDTQYF,TGTGCCAGCAGCTCCTGGGCGGACCGTTCGGGGGATACGCAGTATTTT
TRBV19,TRBD2,-,TRBJ2-1,CASDSGPYNEQFF,TGTGCCAGTGATAGCGGGCCGTACAATGAGCAGTTCTTC
TRBV4-1,-,-,TRBJ2-3,CASSQGLDTQYF,TGCGCCAGCAGCCAAGGACTGGATACGCAGTATTTT
TRBV27,-,-,TRBJ1-2,CASSLGPGVFGYTF,TGTGCCAGCAGTTTAGGGCCAGGGGTTTTCGGCTACACCTTC
TRBV4-1,-,-,TRBJ1-1,CASSPAPLTDTEAFF,TGCGCCAGCAGCCCTGCGCCTTTAACCGACACTGAAGCTTTCTTT
TRBV19,-,-,TRBJ2-7,CASSTRQATYEQYF,TGTGCCAGTAGTACGCGACAGGCCACCTACGAGCAGTACTTC
TRBV28,TRBD2,-,TRBJ2-1,CASSLWAGGNNEQFF,TGTGCCAGCAGTTTATGGGCGGGAGGGAACAATGAGCAGTTCTTC
TRBV27,-,-,TRBJ2-1,CASSFSDEQFF,TGTGCCAGCAGTTTCTCAGATGAGCAGTTCTTC
TRBV28,-,-,TRBJ2-7,CASSLVSRNYEQYF,TGTGCCAGCAGTTTAGTCAGCAGGAACTACGAGCAGTACTTC
TRBV19,-,-,TRBJ1-2,CASSIWDYGYTF,TGTGCCAGTAGTATTTGGGACTATGGCTACACCTTC
TRBV4-1,-,-,TRBJ1-5,CASSQRTANQPQHF,TGCGCCAGCAGCCAGAGGACAGCTAATCAGCCCCAGCATTTT
TRBV6-5,-,-,TRBJ1-2,CASSYGTGKYGYTF,TGTGCCAGCAGTTACGGGACCGGGAAATATGGCTACACCTTC
TRBV2,-,-,TRBJ2-1,CASSPYSLAYNEQFF,TGTGCCAGCAGCCCATACAGTTTAGCATACAATGAGCAGTTCTTC
TRBV12-2,-,-,TRBJ2-7,CASRLAHLPGEQYF,TGTGCAAGTCGCTTAGCCCACCTCCCGGGGGAGCAGTACTTC
TRBV6-5,TRBD1,-,TRBJ1-6,CASSLGQYNSPLHF,TGTGCCAGCAGCCTGGGACAGTATAATTCACCCCTCCACTTT
TRBV29-1,-,-,TRBJ1-5,CSVVSGEGNQPQHF,TGCAGCGTTGTATCAGGGGAAGGCAATCAGCCCCAGCATTTT
TRBV6-6,-,-,TRBJ1-2,CASLSGGNYGYTF,TGTGCCAGCCTTAGCGGAGGCAACTATGGCTACACCTTC
TRBV19,-,few,TRBJ1-2,CASLRSTGRGGYGYTF,TGTGCCAGCCTGAGAAGTACAGGGAGGGGTGGATATGGCTACACCTTC
TRBV7-2,TRBD2,-,TRBJ2-5,CASFGGNSGYQETQYF,TGTGCCAGCTTCGGGGGTAATAGCGGGTACCAAGAGACCCAGTACTTC
TRBV4-3,-,-,TRBJ1-2,CASSQDLDLYGYTF,TGCGCCAGCAGCCAAGATCTAGATCTCTATGGCTACACCTTC
TRBV9,TRBD1,-,TRBJ2-7,CASSTAPGTGGTWEQYF,TGTGCCAGCAGCACGGCGCCCGGGACAGGGGGGACGTGGGAGCAGTACTTC
TRBV7-2,-,once,TRBJ1-2,CASSLGPDLYGYTF,TGTGCCAGCAGCTTAGGGCCAGACCTCTATGGCTACACCTTC
TRBV5-1,-,-,TRBJ1-3,CASTWHPESSGNTIYF,TGCGCCAGCACCTGGCACCCCGAAAGCTCTGGAAACACCATATATTTT
TRBV10-3,-,-,TRBJ1-5,CAISDAQGIDQPQHF,TGTGCCATCAGTGACGCACAGGGTATCGATCAGCCCCAGCATTTT
TRBV18,-,-,TRBJ2-5,CASSPPEETQYF,TGTGCCAGCTCACCACCTGAAGAGACCCAGTACTTC